One and the same sample provided the 20 T cell receptor beta chains below, sequenced in a study of blood T cell repertoires in COVID-19. Profiled with immunoSEQ multiplex PCR; TCRdb holds only in-frame clones, not every one. The table has more than 15,000 clones, 85% to 95% seen once; the top ten hold roughly 5.8%. Specimen: peripheral blood. The receptor source for this set is a human donor in a cohort sampled during active COVID-19.

The V gene is TRBV27, the J gene TRBJ1-3; D unclear. CDR3 length: 14 amino acids. Germline V gives CDR1 MNHEY, CDR2 SMNVEV (reference sequence). Trimming cost V 3 bases and J 2 bases, with 8 bases left between them. Here the CDR3 DNA reads TGTGCCAGCAGTTTGAGGTGGCCTGGAAACACCATATATTTT. Amino acid sequence: CASSLRWPGNTIYF.

The CDR3 nucleotides read TGTGCCAGCAGCTTATCCTCGGGGAGGGTTGATGAAAAACTGTTTTTT. It codes for CASSLSSGRVDEKLFF. The rearrangement joins TRBV11-2 to TRBJ1-4; D not certain. In germline, CDR1 is SGHAT, CDR2 FQNNGV. V was shortened by 2 bases and J by 6 bases, with 16 bases between the two germline ends. CDR3 length: 16 residues.

The V and J genes are TRBV18 and TRBJ2-5; 7 bases align to TRBD2. Trimming removed 2 bases from V and 2 bases from J; junction bases left unmatched: 2. CDR3 length: 14 amino acids. Germline CDR1 reads KGHSH; CDR2 reads LQKENI. This chain's CDR3 is CASSPMGLQETQYF. The CDR3 nucleotides read TGTGCCAGCTCACCAATGGGACTACAAGAGACCCAGTACTTC.

The chain has TRBV27 and TRBJ2-6, with D possibly being TRBD1 (5 bases). CDR3 size: 17 residues. Trimming removed 4 bases at V and 2 bases at J, with 15 bases between. CDR1 MNHEY and CDR2 SMNVEV come from the germline V gene (reference sequence). CDR3 bases: TGTGCCAGCAGTTATTTGCAGGGCCCAGCTGGGGCCAACGTCCTGACTTTC. Translated: CASSYLQGPAGANVLTF.

The chain employs TRBV27 and TRBJ2-1, with D possibly TRBD1 on 6 matching bases. Trimming took 6 bases from V and 7 from J, leaving 13 bases between them. The CDR3 sequence is 13 residues long. Germline V gene data show CDR1 as MNHEY and CDR2 as SMNVEV (reference sequence). The CDR3 sequence: CASSYAGTNEQFF. Here the CDR3 DNA reads TGTGCCAGCAGCTACGCCGGGACAAATGAGCAGTTCTTC.

V gene TRBV24-1 combines with J gene TRBJ1-2, with D uncertain. Between the trimmed V and J ends, which lost 2 bases and 4 bases, there was a span of 4 bases. The CDR3 totals 12 residues. Looked up from germline, CDR1 is KGHDR and CDR2 is SFDVKD. In nucleotides, the CDR3 is TGTGCCACCAGTGATTCCAGCTATGGCTACACCTTC. Protein product: CATSDSSYGYTF.

The gene calls are TRBV19 and TRBJ2-7; 11 bases agree with TRBD1. Germline-derived CDR1 and CDR2 are LNHDA and SQIVND (reference sequence). The CDR3 length is 14 residues. V dropped 6 bases and J dropped 6; count of bases not matched to a gene: 7. The CDR3 DNA reads TGTGCCAGTAGCCCCGGACAGGGGGCAGGCGAGCAGTACTTC. It is translated as CASSPGQGAGEQYF.

This chain's CDR3 is CASSAGEEVGNQPQHF. The DNA for the CDR3 is TGTGCCAGCAGTGCCGGGGAGGAGGTCGGCAATCAGCCCCAGCATTTT. V is TRBV2 and J is TRBJ1-5; the D is unclear. V was pared by 4 bases and J by 2 bases, with 15 bases between. The CDR3 spans 16 residues. Per the germline V gene, CDR1 is SNHLY and CDR2 is FYNNEI.

The chain employs TRBV19 and TRBJ1-1; D is ambiguous. Germline CDR1 is LNHDA and CDR2 is SQIVND (reference sequence). The CDR3 sequence is 12 residues long. The V end was cut by 5 bases, the J end by 3 bases, with 7 bases between. Written as DNA, the CDR3 is TGTGCCAGTAGTCGGGGTTACACTGAAGCTTTCTTT. Its translation: CASSRGYTEAFF.

As regards this clone: A read error may produce the germline difference seen at one junction end. V and J are TRBV10-1 and TRBJ2-5; 8 bases are a match to TRBD2. The germline CDR1 and CDR2 sequences are WNHNN and SYGVQD (reference sequence). This CDR3 is built from 15 residues. CDR3 loop: CATSPGTRGGETQYF. CDR3 coding DNA: TGCGCCACCAGTCCCGGGACTAGAGGAGGAGAGACCCAGTACTTC.

The gene calls are TRBV6-4 and TRBJ2-1; TRBD2 aligns across 7 bases. This CDR3 is built from 15 residues. V lost 3 bases to trimming and J lost 6 bases; unmatched junction nucleotides: 8. Germline V CDR1 and CDR2: MRHNA, SNTAGT. The CDR3 sequence is CASSDFGRGFNEQFF. The CDR3 coding sequence is TGTGCCAGCAGTGATTTTGGGCGGGGGTTCAATGAGCAGTTCTTC.

The chain is built from TRBV5-4 and TRBJ2-1; 12 bases line up with TRBD1. Trimming cost V 4 bases and J 8 bases; bases outside gene matches: 4. This CDR3 comprises 14 residues. Germline V gene lookup returns CDR1 SGHNT and CDR2 YYREEE (reference sequence). CDR3: CASSGTGGIDEQFF. The CDR3 region has the DNA TGTGCCAGCAGCGGGACAGGGGGCATCGATGAGCAGTTCTTC.

V is TRBV11-2 and J is TRBJ2-3; D may be TRBD2 (6 bases). There are 15 residues in the CDR3. V gave up 5 bases and J gave up 6 bases, with 18 bases separating them. Germline V lookup: CDR1 SGHAT, CDR2 FQNNGV. The CDR3 region is CASSLRRASGDTQYF. CDR3 coding DNA: TGTGCCAGCAGCCTCAGGAGGGCCTCGGGGGATACGCAGTATTTT.

V and J are TRBV27 and TRBJ1-4, with D possibly TRBD1 on 5 matching bases. The CDR3 extends over 13 amino acids. In germline, CDR1 is MNHEY, CDR2 SMNVEV (reference sequence). Deletions cut 8 bases from V and 6 bases from J, with 13 bases between. The CDR3 spells CASRRDLDEKLFF. For the CDR3, the DNA is TGTGCCAGCCGCCGGGACTTGGATGAAAAACTGTTTTTT.

The rearrangement links TRBV18 to TRBJ2-1; the match to TRBD2 covers 13 bases. Germline CDR1 is KGHSH and CDR2 is LQKENI. Trimming removed 3 bases from V and 4 bases from J; junction bases left unmatched: 3. The CDR3 loop spans 16 amino acids. In nucleotides, the CDR3 is TGTGCCAGCTCACCCGTGACTAGCGGGAGGTACAATGAGCAGTTCTTC. Protein sequence: CASSPVTSGRYNEQFF.

The chain combines TRBV29-1 with TRBJ2-7; D is undetermined. The CDR3 contains 13 residues. V gave up 2 bases and J gave up 5 bases, with 13 bases separating them. Looked up from germline, CDR1 is SQVTM and CDR2 is ANQGSEA. This CDR3 reads CSVEFGGADEQYF. The CDR3 bases are TGCAGCGTTGAATTTGGTGGAGCTGACGAGCAGTACTTC.

The chain couples TRBV5-4 to TRBJ1-2; TRBD1 matches at 9 bases. With V trimmed by 4 bases and J by 6 bases, 13 bases remained unmatched. Germline-derived CDR1 and CDR2 are SGHNT and YYREEE (reference sequence). The CDR3 is made up of 16 amino acids. In DNA, the CDR3 is TGTGCCAGCAGCACCGGGACAGGGTATACTTCCAATGGCTACACCTTC. Translated: CASSTGTGYTSNGYTF.

The chain carries TRBV5-6 and TRBJ2-1, with 12 bases lining up with TRBD2. CDR1 and CDR2 from the germline V gene are SGHDT and YYEEEE. V trimming: 5 bases; J trimming: 5 bases; junction bases outside the gene matches: 2. This CDR3 is 14 amino acids long. The CDR3 DNA sequence: TGTGCCAGCAGTCGGACTAGCGGGAACAATGAGCAGTTCTTC. Protein sequence: CASSRTSGNNEQFF.

This chain connects TRBV9 to TRBJ2-1; D unclear. Trimming stripped 0 bases from V and 4 bases from J, with 11 bases between. CDR3 length equals 15 residues. From germline, CDR1 is SGDLS and CDR2 YYNGEE. In nucleotides, the CDR3 is TGTGCCAGCAGCGTAGACAGCCCTATATACAATGAGCAGTTCTTC. Amino acids: CASSVDSPIYNEQFF. The variable domain in full, with the rest retrieved from reference TRBV9 and TRBJ2-1, is DSGVTQTPKHLITATGQRVTLRCSPRSGDLSVYWYQQSLDQGLQFLIQYYNGEERAKGNILERFSAQQFPDLHSELNLSSLELGDSALYFCASSVDSPIYNEQFFGPGTRLTVL.

The rearrangement joins TRBV11-1 to TRBJ1-3, with D uncertain. Looked up from germline, CDR1 is SGHAT and CDR2 is FQDESV (reference sequence). Between the trimmed V and J ends, which lost 5 bases and 0 bases, there was a span of 5 bases. This CDR3 has 13 amino acids. The CDR3 here is CASSQISGNTIYF. The CDR3 coding sequence is TGTGCCAGCAGCCAAATCTCTGGAAACACCATATATTTT. Variable domain in full (rest from reference TRBV11-1 and TRBJ1-3): EAEVAQSPRYKITEKSQAVAFWCDPISGHATLYWYRQILGQGPELLVQFQDESVVDDSQLPKDRFSAERLKGVDSTLKIQPAELGDSAMYLCASSQISGNTIYFGEGSWLTVV.